What follows are 27 T cell receptor beta chains derived from one specimen sequenced in a study of CD8+CD57+ T cells in acquired aplastic anemia. Investigators profiled TCR beta VDJ and CDR3 from genomic DNA template. Using its own MiXCR run on the reads, TCRdb lists one record per CDR3 protein. The table includes about 210,000 distinct CDR3 sequences, around 63% detected once. The sample was sorted CD4+, CD8+, or CD8+CD57+ T cells (not recorded which) from PBMCs. The receptors stem from a human donor in good health.

The sample holds many counts of this clonotype. In nucleotides, the CDR3 is TGTGCCAGCAGTCTAACGGACAGGCCCTACGAGCAGTACTTC. This gives the protein CASSLTDRPYEQYF. The chain combines TRBV12-3 or TRBV12-4 with TRBJ2-7, with 7 bases that match TRBD1. Unmatched junction bases numbered 6, after V lost 5 bases and J lost 2 bases. The CDR3 is 14 amino acids.

This clonotype was counted at least ten times. CDR3 protein: CASSYRQIMNTEAFF. The CDR3 DNA reads as TGTGCCAGCAGTTACAGACAGATCATGAACACTGAAGCTTTCTTT. The chain carries TRBV6-5 and TRBJ1-1; maybe TRBD1 (5 bases). Germline CDR1 and CDR2: MNHEY and SVGAGI. The length of the CDR3 is 15 residues. Trimming removed 2 bases at V and 0 bases at J, with 10 bases between.

The sample holds one count of this clonotype. The chain couples TRBV25-1 to TRBJ2-3; D is uncertain. The CDR3 is 13 amino acids. Germline lookup yields CDR1 MGHDK and CDR2 SYGVNS. This chain's CDR3 is CAPPEGSSDTQYF. The CDR3 bases are TGTGCTCCCCCTGAAGGTTCTTCCGATACGCAGTATTTT. The full variable domain, completed using reference TRBV25-1 and TRBJ2-3, is EADIYQTPRYLVIGTGKKITLECSQTMGHDKMYWYQQDPGMELHLIHYSYGVNSTEKGDLSSESTVSRIRTEHFPLTLESARPSHTSQYLCAPPEGSSDTQYFGPGTRLTVL.

This clonotype was counted a few times. This clone may be a read error of a much larger clone one base away. This chain connects TRBV7-8 to TRBJ1-4; the D is unclear. Trimming removed 3 bases at V and 7 bases at J, with 12 bases between. The CDR3 loop spans 14 amino acids. CDR1 and CDR2 (germline): SGHVS, FQNEAQ. The CDR3 loop is CASSFGVFSEKLFF. CDR3 in DNA: TGTGCCAGCAGCTTTGGGGTTTTTTCTGAAAAACTGTTTTTT.

The rearrangement links TRBV7-9 to TRBJ2-2; tentatively, D is TRBD1 (6 bases). The CDR3 consists of 11 residues. Per germline, CDR1 SEHNR and CDR2 FQNEAQ (reference sequence). V lost 11 bases, J lost 11 bases, and 15 bases lay in between. CDR3 nucleotides: TGTGCCGGGGGCCCAGACGGTGAGCTGTTTTTT. This translates into CAGGPDGELFF.

A note on this clonotype: Compared with germline, one end of the junction differs, possibly owing to a read error. The chain recombines TRBV7-7 with TRBJ2-5; 12 bases line up with TRBD2. The V gene's germline CDR1 is SSHAT and CDR2 FNYEAQ (reference sequence). There are 19 residues in the CDR3. CDR3 sequence (DNA): TGTGCTAGCAGCTTATTGCCGGCTAGCGGGAGGGCCAGGTTAGAGACCCAGTACTTC. It specifies CASSLLPASGRARLETQYF.

This clonotype was detected many times. V gene TRBV4-2 combines with J gene TRBJ1-2, with TRBD1 matching 8 bases. The CDR3 has 17 residues. In germline, CDR1 is LGHNA, CDR2 YNFKEQ. V was pared by 0 bases and J by 1 base, with 7 bases of the junction left unmatched. The CDR3 DNA is TGTGCCAGCAGCCAAGAATCTTCAGGGGGCTATAACTATGGCTACACCTTC. Translated, it gives CASSQESSGGYNYGYTF.

The V call is TRBV6-5, the J call TRBJ1-1, with a weak D call TRBD1 (5 bases). CDR3 length: 15 amino acids. Trimming took 6 bases from V and 3 from J, leaving 17 bases between them. Germline V lookup: CDR1 MNHEY, CDR2 SVGAGI. The CDR3 here is CASSRSIAGHTEAFF. In DNA form, the CDR3 reads TGTGCCAGCAGCCGCTCGATTGCGGGGCACACTGAAGCTTTCTTT.

J is TRBJ2-1 and V is TRBV10-1; the D gene is possibly TRBD1 (6 bases). V gave up 0 bases and J gave up 7 bases, with 19 bases separating them. This CDR3 region has 17 residues. Germline lookup yields CDR1 WNHNN and CDR2 SYGVQD (reference sequence). In nucleotides, the CDR3 is TGCGCCAGCAGTGAGTCAAGGACAGCTCACCACTTGAATGAGCAGTTCTTC. The encoded protein is CASSESRTAHHLNEQFF.

The J gene is TRBJ2-1, the V gene TRBV5-5; 12 bases match TRBD2. Per the germline V gene, CDR1 is SGHKS and CDR2 is YYEKEE (reference sequence). V lost 0 bases to trimming and J lost 6 bases; unmatched junction nucleotides: 10. There are 18 residues in the CDR3. CDR3 DNA: TGTGCCAGCAGCTTGGATTTTTGGACTAGCGGGAAGGGCAATGAGCAGTTCTTC. Amino acid sequence: CASSLDFWTSGKGNEQFF.

This chain's CDR3 is CATSSLGYTEAFF. The CDR3, as DNA: TGTGCCACCAGTAGTCTCGGGTACACTGAAGCTTTCTTT. The chain has TRBV15 and TRBJ1-1; D unclear. Trimming took 6 bases from V and 3 from J, leaving 11 bases between them. The germline V gene encodes CDR1 LNHNV and CDR2 YYDKDF (reference sequence). There are 13 residues in the CDR3. The full variable domain, completed using reference TRBV15 and TRBJ1-1, is DAMVIQNPRYQVTQFGKPVTLSCSQTLNHNVMYWYQQKSSQAPKLLFHYYDKDFNNEADTPDNFQSRRPNTSFCFLDIRSPGLGDTAMYLCATSSLGYTEAFFGQGTRLTVV.

As to this clonotype: It is likely a read error, because the conserved phenylalanine at the end of the CDR3 is missing. The rearrangement links TRBV7-2 to TRBJ1-2; TRBD1 matches at 8 bases. Germline lookup yields CDR1 SGHTA and CDR2 FQGNSA. The junction had 11 bases not matched to a gene; V was cut back by 7 bases and J by 7 bases. The CDR3 covers 14 residues. The chain's CDR3 is CASTYTGGGGGYTS. The CDR3 DNA reads TGTGCCAGCACATACACAGGGGGTGGCGGTGGCTACACCTCC.

This clonotype appeared many times. In DNA form, the CDR3 reads TGTGCCAGCTCCTTGGGACAGGTCTCCACTGAAGCTTTCTTT. Translated, it gives CASSLGQVSTEAFF. The chain is built from TRBV12-3 or TRBV12-4 and TRBJ1-1, with 8 positions matching TRBD1. The CDR3 spans 14 residues. The V and J ends lost 8 bases and 4 bases, in that order; junction bases with no gene match: 9.

The V call is TRBV12-3 or TRBV12-4, the J call TRBJ2-1; D perhaps matches TRBD2 (6 bases). V dropped 7 bases and J dropped 2 bases, with 18 bases sitting between them. The CDR3 is 16 residues long. The CDR3 coding sequence is TGTGCCAGCACCCCTCTACCCACGGGGGCCTACAATGAGCAGTTCTTC. Translation: CASTPLPTGAYNEQFF.

The chain employs TRBV20-1 and TRBJ2-3, with no clear D. CDR3 length equals 14 residues. Trimming removed 4 bases from V and 1 base from J, with 12 bases in between. Germline CDR1 is DFQATT and CDR2 is SNEGSKA (reference sequence). The CDR3 DNA follows: TGCAGTGCTACTCCGAGAGGTCGCACAGATACGCAGTATTTT. Translated: CSATPRGRTDTQYF.

This clonotype showed up many times. The chain employs TRBV6-5 and TRBJ2-7; D uncertain. Germline CDR1 is MNHEY and CDR2 is SVGAGI. Trimming removed 2 bases at V and 3 bases at J, with 8 bases between. CDR3 length equals 13 residues. Here the CDR3 reads CASSYRPFYEQYF. The CDR3 DNA is TGTGCCAGCAGTTACCGGCCGTTCTACGAGCAGTACTTC.

This clonotype occurred many times. V usage is TRBV30 and J usage is TRBJ2-5, with TRBD2 as a possible D gene (6 bases). V was clipped by 2 bases and J by 5 bases, with 18 bases between them. This CDR3 region has 15 residues. Germline CDR1 reads GTSNPN; CDR2 reads SVGIG (reference sequence). The CDR3, as DNA: TGTGCCTGGAGTTCCATGGACTACCGAGCGGAGACCCAGTACTTC. Its protein is CAWSSMDYRAETQYF. The full variable domain, rest sourced from reference TRBV30 and TRBJ2-5, is SQTIHQWPATLVQPVGSPLSLECTVEGTSNPNLYWYRQAAGRGLQLLFYSVGIGQISSEVPQNLSASRPQDRQFILSSKKLLLSDSGFYLCAWSSMDYRAETQYFGPGTRLLVL.

Comments on this clonotype: One end of the junction is discordant with germline, which a read error may explain. This chain links TRBV7-9 with TRBJ2-3; TRBD1 matches at 7 bases. Per the germline V gene, CDR1 is SEHNR and CDR2 is FQNEAQ (reference sequence). The CDR3 is made up of 15 amino acids. DNA for the CDR3: TGTGCTAGCAGCACAAGCATCGACAGGGCAGTTACGCAGTATTTT. Translated, it gives CASSTSIDRAVTQYF.

The chain combines TRBV7-9 with TRBJ1-2; D is possibly TRBD1 (6 bases). The CDR3 is made up of 20 amino acids. Germline loops: CDR1 SEHNR, CDR2 FQNEAQ (reference sequence). Trimming took 4 bases from V and 7 from J, leaving 34 bases between them. CDR3 amino acids: CASSSRGAGDNEGGAAGYTF. For the CDR3, the DNA is TGTGCCAGCAGCTCCCGCGGTGCGGGAGACAATGAGGGGGGGGCAGCTGGCTACACCTTC.

This clonotype turned up a few times. The chain employs TRBV29-1 and TRBJ1-2; D remains unclear. The germline V gene encodes CDR1 SQVTM and CDR2 ANQGSEA. V lost 4 bases, J lost 8 bases, and 8 bases lay in between. This CDR3 comprises 10 residues. The CDR3 coding sequence is TGCAGCGTTGCCCTGAGGGGCTACACCTTC. It specifies CSVALRGYTF.

Regarding this clonotype: At one of its ends the junction is not consistent with the germline gene, which may arise from a read error. The V call is TRBV20-1, the J call TRBJ2-2, with TRBD2 matching 12 bases. CDR1 and CDR2 (germline): DFQATT, SNEGSKA (reference sequence). The CDR3 sequence is 20 residues long. In nucleotides, the CDR3 is TGCAGTGCTAGAGACCGGACGTCGCTCCTAGCGGGAGGGGGCACCGGAGAGCTGTTTTTT. It yields the protein CSARDRTSLLAGGGTGELFF.

This clonotype has only a few counts. The junction shows a germline mismatch at one end, possibly a read error. This chain connects TRBV7-7 to TRBJ2-7; tentative D call: TRBD1 (5 bases). This CDR3 has 13 residues. CDR1 is SSHAT and CDR2 is FNYEAQ in the germline V gene (reference sequence). In DNA form, the CDR3 reads TGTGCTAGCAGCCAAGGGGCAACCTACGAGCAGTACTTC. Residues: CASSQGATYEQYF.

The rearrangement links TRBV20-1 to TRBJ2-7; D remains ambiguous. This CDR3 has 11 residues. Trimming shortened V by 5 bases and J by 3 bases, and 8 bases separated the two germline ends. Germline V gene data show CDR1 as DFQATT and CDR2 as SNEGSKA (reference sequence). The CDR3 nucleotides read TGCAGTGCTCCTCTATACTACGAGCAGTACTTC. It encodes CSAPLYYEQYF.

In the case of this clonotype: One junction end disagrees with the germline gene, perhaps due to a read error. The chain uses TRBV20-1 and TRBJ2-3; the D is unclear. The germline CDR1 and CDR2 sequences are DFQATT and SNEGSKA (reference sequence). This CDR3 is 11 amino acids long. CDR3 loop: CSAKVADTQYF. The CDR3 DNA is TGCAGCGCTAAAGTTGCCGATACGCAGTATTTT.

In its sample, this clonotype was seen many times. The chain joins TRBV6-5 to TRBJ1-2; TRBD1 is a possible D gene (5 bases). In germline, CDR1 is MNHEY, CDR2 SVGAGI. Trimming took off 5 bases at V and 3 bases at J, with 13 bases between the two ends. The CDR3 totals 14 residues. The CDR3 DNA sequence: TGTGCCAGCAGTGTCCCGGGACGAGACTATGGCTACACCTTC. Translation: CASSVPGRDYGYTF.

Regarding this clonotype: Sequence at one end of the junction differs from germline and may be a read error. The chain is built from TRBV5-6 and TRBJ2-7, with D uncertain. CDR1 and CDR2 from the germline V gene are SGHDT and YYEEEE. The CDR3 is made up of 14 amino acids. This CDR3 reads CASSLNAASDEPYF. In DNA, the CDR3 is TGCGCCAGCAGCTTGAATGCTGCTTCAGACGAGCCGTACTTC.

CDR3 amino acids: CATSATGTVPYEQYF. DNA of the CDR3: TGTGCCACCAGCGCAACCGGGACGGTTCCCTACGAGCAGTACTTC. The chain couples TRBV15 to TRBJ2-7; D may match TRBD1 or TRBD2 (5 bases each). Looked up from germline, CDR1 is LNHNV and CDR2 is YYDKDF (reference sequence). This CDR3 has 15 amino acids. V was clipped by 5 bases and J by 2 bases, with 16 bases between them.